Following are 28 T cell receptor beta chains from one sample sequenced in a study of blood T cell repertoires in COVID-19. Profiling relied on immunoSEQ multiplex PCR, and the TCRdb table lists in-frame clones only, not all of them. Of 45,000 to 70,000 clones listed, about nine tenths were seen once; the top ten hold around 23%. Specimen: peripheral blood. All receptors come from a woman of 80 years or more with COVID-19, enrolled during active disease.

This clone was counted between two and nine times. J is TRBJ2-2 and V is TRBV27; 9 bases line up with TRBD2. V dropped 5 bases and J dropped 4; count of bases not matched to a gene: 5. Germline assignment: CDR1 MNHEY and CDR2 SMNVEV (reference sequence). CDR3 size: 15 residues. The CDR3 is CASSLAGSPTGELFF. The CDR3 nucleotides are TGTGCCAGCAGTCTAGCGGGGTCGCCCACCGGGGAGCTGTTTTTT.

V usage is TRBV6-5 and J usage is TRBJ2-3, with D possibly being TRBD2 (6 bases). The CDR3 totals 13 residues. V was shortened by 2 bases and J by 8 bases, with 11 bases between the two germline ends. The V gene's germline CDR1 is MNHEY and CDR2 SVGAGI. CDR3 region: CASSYEGRSTQYF. The CDR3 nucleotides read TGTGCCAGCAGTTACGAGGGGAGGAGTACGCAGTATTTT.

The chain combines TRBV5-1 with TRBJ2-2; 12 positions match TRBD1. The CDR3 covers 17 residues. V lost 2 bases and J lost 3; bases outside the gene matches: 5. Germline lookup yields CDR1 SGHRS and CDR2 YFSETQ. The CDR3 DNA follows: TGCGCCAGCAGCTTCTCGGGACAGGGGGCCTACACCGGGGAGCTGTTTTTT. Protein sequence: CASSFSGQGAYTGELFF.

V is TRBV27 and J is TRBJ2-7; D might be TRBD2 (6 bases). V lost 3 bases to trimming and J lost 0 bases, with 27 bases between them. Per germline, CDR1 MNHEY and CDR2 SMNVEV (reference sequence). This CDR3 region has 20 residues. The CDR3 DNA sequence: TGTGCCAGCAGTTTCTCACGGGGGTACCCAGAAAGGACCGGCTCCTACGAGCAGTACTTC. Translated: CASSFSRGYPERTGSYEQYF.

V usage is TRBV5-1 and J usage is TRBJ1-2; D may be TRBD1 (6 bases). CDR3 length: 14 residues. The ends were cut back, 3 bases at V and 2 bases at J, with 11 bases in the middle. CDR1 is SGHRS and CDR2 is YFSETQ in the germline V gene. The CDR3 DNA reads as TGCGCCAGCAGCTCCGGGACACCCAACTATGGCTACACCTTC. Its translation is CASSSGTPNYGYTF.

V and J are TRBV6-5 and TRBJ2-7; 8 nucleotides agree with TRBD2. In germline, CDR1 is MNHEY, CDR2 SVGAGI. After removal of 7 bases from V and 4 bases from J, the junction contained 12 bases not matched to a gene. The CDR3 has 15 residues. CDR3 residues: CASTQAGEGRYEQYF. CDR3 DNA sequence: TGTGCCAGCACCCAAGCGGGAGAGGGGAGGTACGAGCAGTACTTC.

This clone showed up just once. This sequence joins TRBV10-1 and TRBJ2-5; weak D call: TRBD1 (6 bases). The germline V and J ends were trimmed by 8 bases and 0 bases, with 19 bases remaining between them. This CDR3 is 16 amino acids long. Germline V CDR1 and CDR2: WNHNN, SYGVQD (reference sequence). CDR3 in amino acids: CASPQGSGPYQETQYF. DNA for the CDR3: TGCGCCAGCCCCCAGGGGAGCGGACCTTACCAAGAGACCCAGTACTTC.

This clone was seen a single time. In nucleotides, the CDR3 is TGTGCCAGCAGCCAGACTAGCGCGCAGTACTTC. It is translated as CASSQTSAQYF. The J gene is TRBJ2-7, the V gene TRBV11-2, with 8 bases that match TRBD2. Germline V CDR1 and CDR2: SGHAT, FQNNGV. The J segment lost 9 bases and the V segment lost 5 bases, leaving 3 bases of the junction unmatched. The length of the CDR3 is 11 residues.

The V and J genes are TRBV2 and TRBJ2-4; the D gene is possibly TRBD2 (6 bases). The germline V gene encodes CDR1 SNHLY and CDR2 FYNNEI. Trimming cost V 4 bases and J 8 bases, with 18 bases left between them. The CDR3 is 15 residues long. DNA for the CDR3: TGTGCCAGCAGTGTTGGACGGGGACTGGGAGACATTCAGTACTTC. Translating gives CASSVGRGLGDIQYF.

This clone was detected a few times. The chain carries TRBV6-6 and TRBJ1-4; D is ambiguous. The germline gives CDR1 MNHNY, CDR2 SVGAGI (reference sequence). The V end lost 6 bases, the J end lost 0 bases, and 8 bases lay between the germline ends. CDR3 length: 14 amino acids. Written as DNA, the CDR3 is TGTGCCAGCAGCCTTACTTCAACTAATGAAAAACTGTTTTTT. Its protein is CASSLTSTNEKLFF.

The chain employs TRBV5-4 and TRBJ2-2; unclear D gene. Trimming removed 2 bases from V and 6 bases from J, with 14 bases in between. Germline V lookup: CDR1 SGHNT, CDR2 YYREEE (reference sequence). This CDR3 has 15 residues. The CDR3 loop is CASSFGAMSPGELFF. The CDR3 DNA follows: TGTGCCAGCAGCTTCGGTGCTATGTCCCCCGGGGAGCTGTTTTTT.

In its sample, this clone was seen a few times. V usage is TRBV30 and J usage is TRBJ1-4; 8 bases are a match to TRBD1. Germline V gene lookup returns CDR1 GTSNPN and CDR2 SVGIG (reference sequence). The CDR3 contains 14 residues. The V gene end was trimmed by 0 bases and the J gene end by 6 bases; junction bases not matched to a gene: 3. In DNA, the CDR3 is TGTGCCTGGAGTGTACAGGGGGGGGATGAAAAACTGTTTTTT. It codes for CAWSVQGGDEKLFF.

This chain joins TRBV30 and TRBJ2-5; 8 nucleotides line up with TRBD2. The CDR3 is made up of 15 amino acids. V shed 3 bases, J shed 1 base, and the junction held 7 bases outside the gene matches. Germline V gene lookup returns CDR1 GTSNPN and CDR2 SVGIG (reference sequence). The CDR3 is CAWSDLGGAQETQYF. CDR3 DNA: TGTGCCTGGAGCGATCTCGGGGGGGCCCAAGAGACCCAGTACTTC. The full variable domain, completed using reference TRBV30 and TRBJ2-5, is SQTIHQWPATLVQPVGSPLSLECTVEGTSNPNLYWYRQAAGRGLQLLFYSVGIGQISSEVPQNLSASRPQDRQFILSSKKLLLSDSGFYLCAWSDLGGAQETQYFGPGTRLLVL.

The chain couples TRBV6-1 to TRBJ1-2; tentatively, D is TRBD1 (5 bases). The CDR3 is made up of 14 amino acids. Trimming took 2 bases from V and 3 from J, leaving 10 bases between them. Germline CDR1 and CDR2: MNHNS and SASEGT. The CDR3 spells CASSEMVRDYGYTF. In nucleotides, the CDR3 is TGTGCCAGCAGTGAAATGGTCAGGGACTATGGCTACACCTTC.

The rearrangement links TRBV7-8 to TRBJ2-1; D gene unclear. CDR1 SGHVS and CDR2 FQNEAQ come from the germline V gene. V was pared by 2 bases and J by 3 bases, with 8 bases between. CDR3 length: 14 residues. CDR3 sequence: CASSLRQRYNEQFF. Here the CDR3 DNA reads TGTGCCAGCAGCTTAAGACAACGCTACAATGAGCAGTTCTTC.

CDR3 sequence: CASPLGVSVPPQHF. CDR3 nucleotide sequence: TGCGCCAGTCCTCTAGGGGTATCGGTTCCGCCCCAGCATTTT. The rearrangement joins TRBV5-1 to TRBJ1-5, with D possibly being TRBD1 (5 bases). This CDR3 has 14 residues. Germline loops: CDR1 SGHRS, CDR2 YFSETQ. V gave up 8 bases and J gave up 9 bases, with 21 bases separating them.

The genes are TRBV18 and TRBJ2-7; the match to TRBD1 covers 9 bases. The CDR3 spans 16 residues. Germline CDR1 reads KGHSH; CDR2 reads LQKENI. V lost 9 bases and J lost 2; bases outside the gene matches: 14. CDR3: CARCPSRDRDTYEQYF. For the CDR3, the DNA is TGTGCCAGATGCCCGAGCCGGGACAGGGACACCTACGAGCAGTACTTC.

The chain carries TRBV5-5 and TRBJ1-1; 8 positions agree with TRBD1. Germline CDR1 SGHKS, CDR2 YYEKEE (reference sequence). The CDR3 has 16 residues. The J segment lost 3 bases and the V segment lost 6 bases, leaving 13 bases of the junction unmatched. CDR3 nucleotide sequence: TGTGCCAGCATCGACCGGAGGACAGGGTGGCACACTGAAGCTTTCTTT. It is translated as CASIDRRTGWHTEAFF. Using reference TRBV5-5 and TRBJ1-1 for the parts outside the CDR3, the full variable domain is DAGVTQSPTHLIKTRGQQVTLRCSPISGHKSVSWYQQVLGQGPQFIFQYYEKEERGRGNFPDRFSARQFPNYSSELNVNALLLGDSALYLCASIDRRTGWHTEAFFGQGTRLTVV.

This rearrangement joins TRBV5-1 to TRBJ1-2; TRBD1 matches at 8 bases. CDR1 SGHRS and CDR2 YFSETQ come from the germline V gene. V lost 4 bases, J lost 2 bases, and 10 bases stayed unmatched. The CDR3 sequence is 16 residues long. CDR3: CASSGGQGMGNYGYTF. The DNA for the CDR3 is TGCGCCAGCAGCGGCGGACAGGGAATGGGAAACTATGGCTACACCTTC.

The table lists this clone with a count of one. The rearrangement joins TRBV6-5 to TRBJ1-1, with a possible D match to TRBD1 (6 bases). Germline values: CDR1 MNHEY, CDR2 SVGAGI. V was pared by 8 bases and J by 3 bases, with 16 bases between. The CDR3 runs 14 residues. Here the CDR3 reads CASGKSGQYTEAFF. The CDR3 nucleotides read TGTGCCAGCGGCAAATCCGGACAGTACACTGAAGCTTTCTTT.

This rearrangement joins TRBV12-5 to TRBJ2-7; D is unresolved. Germline values: CDR1 LGHNT, CDR2 FRNRAP. The CDR3 is 11 amino acids. The V gene lost 7 bases and the J gene lost 7 bases, with 11 bases spanning the gap. CDR3 DNA: TGTGCTAGTGCCCTACTCTGGGAGCAGTACTTC. Translated: CASALLWEQYF.

The chain has TRBV5-1 and TRBJ2-3, with D tentatively TRBD2 (6 bases). Germline V gives CDR1 SGHRS, CDR2 YFSETQ. V lost 1 base and J lost 5, with 14 bases in between. The CDR3 has 15 amino acids. This CDR3 reads CASSLYGTGRDTQYF. CDR3 in DNA: TGCGCCAGCAGCTTGTATGGGACTGGAAGAGATACGCAGTATTTT. Full variable domain (remainder filled in from reference TRBV5-1 and TRBJ2-3): KAGVTQTPRYLIKTRGQQVTLSCSPISGHRSVSWYQQTPGQGLQFLFEYFSETQRNKGNFPGRFSGRQFSNSRSEMNVSTLELGDSALYLCASSLYGTGRDTQYFGPGTRLTVL.

With respect to this clone: The sample contains more than one DNA sequence encoding this CDR3. This chain connects TRBV6-5 to TRBJ1-5; 7 bases fit TRBD1. CDR1 is MNHEY, CDR2 SVGAGI, per germline. J was trimmed by 2 bases and V by 4 bases; bases with no gene match: 2. CDR3 length equals 14 residues. The CDR3 DNA reads as TGTGCCAGCAGTTCAACAGGGGGCAATCAGCCCCAGCATTTT. Amino acids: CASSSTGGNQPQHF.

The rearrangement links TRBV2 to TRBJ2-3, with D tentatively TRBD1 (5 bases). CDR3 length equals 15 residues. V was pared by 2 bases and J by 6 bases, with 15 bases between. Germline values: CDR1 SNHLY, CDR2 FYNNEI. The CDR3 is CASSELGVMVDTQYF. CDR3 in DNA: TGTGCCAGCAGTGAATTAGGGGTAATGGTTGATACGCAGTATTTT.

The rearrangement uses TRBV23-1 and TRBJ1-1; D not resolved. TRBV23-1 carries the ORF label, with uncertain function. V was cut by 5 bases and J by 4 bases, with 14 bases left in between. This CDR3 spans 14 amino acids. The CDR3 DNA is TGCGCCAGCAGTTGGGCCTCCTGTGGCACTGAAGCTTTCTTT. Amino acid sequence: CASSWASCGTEAFF.

The J gene is TRBJ1-3, the V gene TRBV18; D is undetermined. The CDR3 covers 15 residues. Trimming removed 4 bases from V and 8 bases from J, with 18 bases in between. Germline CDR1 is KGHSH and CDR2 is LQKENI. In nucleotides, the CDR3 is TGTGCCAGCTCACTCCCTTCCTTGCGGGGAGACACCATATATTTT. Its protein product is CASSLPSLRGDTIYF.

V is TRBV9 and J is TRBJ1-1; the D is unclear. V shed 0 bases and J shed 4 bases, with 13 bases lying between them. This CDR3 region has 15 residues. Germline V gene lookup returns CDR1 SGDLS and CDR2 YYNGEE. CDR3 sequence reads: CASSVGWGRGTEAFF. CDR3 coding DNA: TGTGCCAGCAGCGTAGGGTGGGGTCGGGGCACTGAAGCTTTCTTT.

The chain recombines TRBV30 with TRBJ1-2; D not resolved. CDR1 and CDR2 (germline): GTSNPN, SVGIG (reference sequence). There are 12 residues in the CDR3. In DNA form, the CDR3 reads TGTGTTCAGGATTCCCCTAACTATGGCTACACCTTC. This encodes CVQDSPNYGYTF.